This T cell receptor (beta chain) was observed in a study of T cells after yellow fever vaccination. The overall study: Libraries from low-cell-number fractions were prepared with the SMART-Seq v4 Ultra Low Input RNA kit.

TCRdb reprocessed the 5' RACE reads via MiXCR and lists one record per CDR3 protein. This table holds roughly 330,000 distinct CDR3 sequences, around 6.8% found once. This clonotype has ten or more counts. No antigen is known for it. Whole-study findings and limits: Clonotypes found in both CD4 and CD8 compartments made up a small share.

Trimming took 4 bases from V and 7 from J, leaving 26 bases between them. The CDR3 loop spans 16 amino acids. Germline CDR1 is DFQATT and CDR2 is SNEGSKA (reference sequence). This sequence was found in a man aged 18 to 30 who received the YFV17D yellow fever vaccine. The chain is built from TRBV20-1 and TRBJ2-7; D assignment may be TRBD1 or TRBD2 (5 bases each). Sequencing used PBMCs, obtained more than 40 days after the first yellow fever vaccination. The CDR3: CSAMGERWGSLREQYF. CDR3 bases: TGCAGTGCTATGGGGGAACGTTGGGGATCTCTACGTGAGCAGTACTTC.